Each of the 24 T cell receptor beta chains below was sequenced from the same sample in a study of blood T cell repertoires in COVID-19. Profiling relied on immunoSEQ multiplex PCR, and the TCRdb table lists in-frame clones only, not all of them. The sample lists more than 65,000 clones, around 83% occurring once. The specimen was peripheral blood. Receptor source: a man aged 25-45 years with COVID-19, enrolled during active disease.

This clone appeared once. The rearrangement joins TRBV19 to TRBJ1-6; 7 nucleotides match TRBD1. This CDR3 has 14 residues. V trimming: 7 bases; J trimming: 4 bases; junction bases outside the gene matches: 4. Germline V lookup: CDR1 LNHDA, CDR2 SQIVND (reference sequence). CDR3: CASTLGQYNSPLHF. In DNA, the CDR3 is TGTGCCAGTACCTTGGGACAGTATAATTCACCCCTCCACTTT.

This clone was picked up a small number of times. The chain uses TRBV10-3 and TRBJ1-1; perhaps TRBD1 as D (6 bases). The CDR3 totals 14 residues. Germline CDR1 and CDR2: ENHRY and SYGVKD. V lost 4 bases and J 1 base, leaving 10 bases between the germline ends. DNA for the CDR3: TGTGCCATCAGTGTGGGGGGGCAGAACACTGAAGCTTTCTTT. Amino acid sequence: CAISVGGQNTEAFF.

The rearrangement links TRBV28 to TRBJ2-2; 9 bases are shared with TRBD2. The CDR3 runs to 19 residues. Unmatched junction bases numbered 17, after V lost 3 bases and J lost 6 bases. Looked up from germline, CDR1 is MDHEN and CDR2 is SYDVKM. The CDR3 loop reads CASSFWPDSSGRKAGELFF. The CDR3 nucleotides read TGTGCCAGCAGTTTCTGGCCCGACTCAAGCGGGAGGAAGGCCGGGGAGCTGTTTTTT. Full variable domain (missing parts from reference TRBV28 and TRBJ2-2): DVKVTQSSRYLVKRTGEKVFLECVQDMDHENMFWYRQDPGLGLRLIYFSYDVKMKEKGDIPEGYSVSREKKERFSLILESASTNQTSMYLCASSFWPDSSGRKAGELFFGEGSRLTVL.

This clone was observed once. This chain uses TRBV7-3 with TRBJ1-3; 7 nucleotides align to TRBD1. V lost 0 bases to trimming and J lost 2 bases; unmatched junction nucleotides: 4. The germline CDR1 and CDR2 sequences are SGHTA and FQGTGA. The CDR3 length is 16 residues. The CDR3 DNA is TGTGCCAGCAGCTTAACAGGGGGCCGGACTGGAAACACCATATATTTT. Protein sequence: CASSLTGGRTGNTIYF.

The V gene is TRBV27, the J gene TRBJ2-3, with D possibly being TRBD1 (6 bases). The CDR3 loop spans 17 amino acids. V was shortened by 3 bases and J by 2 bases, with 18 bases between the two germline ends. CDR1 is MNHEY, CDR2 SMNVEV, per germline (reference sequence). CDR3 nucleotide sequence: TGTGCCAGCAGTTTGGGGACGGACAGCTACTTCACAGATACGCAGTATTTT. Protein: CASSLGTDSYFTDTQYF.

The CDR3 DNA sequence: TGTGCCAGCAGCTTAGTGACAGGGGATGGCTACACCTTC. It is translated as CASSLVTGDGYTF. This chain joins TRBV7-8 and TRBJ1-2; 8 bases fit TRBD1. Trimming took 1 base from V and 6 from J; bases not matched to a gene: 1. In germline, CDR1 is SGHVS, CDR2 FQNEAQ. The length of the CDR3 is 13 residues.

CDR3 sequence reads: CASRPQGLKSSYNEQFF. CDR3 nucleotides: TGTGCCAGCAGGCCTCAGGGGCTCAAGAGCTCCTACAATGAGCAGTTCTTC. V and J are TRBV2 and TRBJ2-1, with D possibly being TRBD1 (6 bases). The CDR3 loop spans 17 amino acids. V was clipped by 6 bases and J by 0 bases, with 18 bases between them. CDR1 and CDR2 (germline): SNHLY, FYNNEI.

The rearrangement uses TRBV21-1 and TRBJ2-7; the D call in the table, TRBD1, was not verified against the DNA. TRBV21-1 is described as a pseudogene. The CDR3 runs to 16 residues. CDR3 protein: CASSKRRDREPYEQYF. The DNA of the CDR3 is TGTGCCAGCAGCAAAAGGCGGGACAGGGAACCCTACGAGCAGTACTTC.

This clone was observed once. The rearrangement links TRBV2 to TRBJ1-4; TRBD1 aligns across 7 bases. Germline CDR1 SNHLY, CDR2 FYNNEI. After removal of 6 bases from V and 6 bases from J, the junction contained 7 bases not matched to a gene. The CDR3 spans 14 residues. The CDR3 protein is CASRYDRVDEKLFF. The CDR3 bases are TGTGCCAGCAGATATGACAGGGTCGATGAAAAACTGTTTTTT.

In this sample, this clone turned up a few times. The V and J genes are TRBV5-5 and TRBJ1-1, with a weak D call TRBD1 (5 bases). The CDR3 length is 16 residues. CDR1 is SGHKS and CDR2 is YYEKEE in the germline V gene (reference sequence). Trimming stripped 2 bases from V and 3 bases from J, with 17 bases between. The CDR3 loop reads CASSFGRGRTHTEAFF. CDR3 nucleotide sequence: TGTGCCAGCAGCTTTGGGCGGGGGAGAACACACACTGAAGCTTTCTTT.

The chain is built from TRBV5-1 and TRBJ1-5; D gene uncertain. The CDR3 is 13 residues long. Germline loops: CDR1 SGHRS, CDR2 YFSETQ. V shed 1 base and J shed 9 bases, with 11 bases lying between them. The CDR3 DNA reads TGCGCCAGCAGCTTGACGGGTAAATGGCCCCAGCATTTT. Amino acids: CASSLTGKWPQHF.

The chain joins TRBV5-8 to TRBJ2-7; 7 bases line up with TRBD1. V was pared by 4 bases and J by 9 bases, with 13 bases of the junction left unmatched. The CDR3 spans 14 residues. CDR1 is SGHTS, CDR2 YDEGEE, per germline. CDR3 region: CASSIPGQPPRQYF. CDR3 DNA: TGTGCCAGCAGCATCCCGGGACAGCCACCTCGGCAGTACTTC.

The rearrangement joins TRBV2 to TRBJ1-4; 7 nucleotides align to TRBD1. This CDR3 has 16 residues. J was trimmed by 1 base and V by 6 bases; bases with no gene match: 8. Germline CDR1 and CDR2: SNHLY and FYNNEI. The CDR3 sequence is CASRLPRQGTNEKLFF. The DNA for the CDR3 is TGTGCCAGCAGACTCCCGAGACAGGGAACTAATGAAAAACTGTTTTTT.

The V call is TRBV5-8, the J call TRBJ1-5; no firm D call. The CDR3 spans 14 residues. V shed 0 bases and J shed 11 bases, with 15 bases lying between them. Germline-derived CDR1 and CDR2 are SGHTS and YDEGEE. The CDR3 DNA reads TGTGCCAGCAGCTTGGGGTCGGGAGCCAGGACCCAGCATTTT. The encoded protein is CASSLGSGARTQHF. Using reference TRBV5-8 and TRBJ1-5 for the parts outside the CDR3, the full variable domain is EAGVTQSPTHLIKTRGQQATLRCSPISGHTSVYWYQQALGLGLQFLLWYDEGEERNRGNFPPRFSGRQFPNYSSELNVNALELEDSALYLCASSLGSGARTQHFGDGTRLSIL.

The chain joins TRBV6-5 to TRBJ2-5, with 13 bases that match TRBD2. The germline gives CDR1 MNHEY, CDR2 SVGAGI. V was clipped by 4 bases and J by 5 bases; unmatched bases: 4. This CDR3 region has 15 residues. The CDR3: CASSWGLAGLETQYF. The CDR3 DNA reads as TGTGCCAGCAGTTGGGGACTAGCGGGATTGGAGACCCAGTACTTC.

The V and J genes are TRBV28 and TRBJ1-6; the D gene is possibly TRBD1 (5 bases). This CDR3 comprises 15 residues. V lost 6 bases to trimming and J lost 14 bases, with 23 bases between them. CDR1 and CDR2 (germline): MDHEN, SYDVKM. CDR3 protein: CASRSTAGRMYTLHF. The CDR3 DNA reads TGTGCCAGCAGGAGCACGGCAGGGAGGATGTATACCCTCCACTTT.

In DNA form, the CDR3 reads TGTGCCAGCAGCGAGACAGGGGGCCACGAGCAGTACTTC. The encoded protein is CASSETGGHEQYF. The V and J genes are TRBV6-5 and TRBJ2-7, with 10 bases lining up with TRBD1. The CDR3 runs to 13 residues. The germline V gene has CDR1 MNHEY and CDR2 SVGAGI. Trimming at V came to 6 bases and at J to 5 bases, leaving 4 bases not matched to a gene.

The V and J genes are TRBV28 and TRBJ1-5; TRBD1 is a possible D gene (5 bases). The CDR3 length is 12 residues. Trimming removed 6 bases at V and 4 bases at J, with 7 bases between. The germline CDR1 and CDR2 sequences are MDHEN and SYDVKM. DNA for the CDR3: TGTGCCAGCAGACAGGTTAATCAGCCCCAGCATTTT. It is translated as CASRQVNQPQHF. The entire variable domain, with the rest obtained from reference TRBV28 and TRBJ1-5, is as follows: DVKVTQSSRYLVKRTGEKVFLECVQDMDHENMFWYRQDPGLGLRLIYFSYDVKMKEKGDIPEGYSVSREKKERFSLILESASTNQTSMYLCASRQVNQPQHFGDGTRLSIL.

V is TRBV7-2 and J is TRBJ1-1; maybe TRBD1 (6 bases). Trimming took 1 base from V and 0 from J, leaving 9 bases between them. This CDR3 spans 15 amino acids. CDR1 and CDR2 from the germline V gene are SGHTA and FQGNSA. The CDR3 DNA reads TGTGCCAGCAGCTTAGATTCAGGGGTGAACACTGAAGCTTTCTTT. Translating gives CASSLDSGVNTEAFF.

The chain has TRBV4-2 and TRBJ1-1, with 7 bases matching TRBD1. This CDR3 is 17 amino acids long. Per the germline V gene, CDR1 is LGHNA and CDR2 is YNFKEQ. V gave up 1 base and J gave up 2 bases; unmatched junction bases: 10. The CDR3 loop is CASSQVISTGSNTEAFF. CDR3 DNA sequence: TGTGCCAGCAGCCAAGTAATTTCGACAGGGTCAAACACTGAAGCTTTCTTT.

The J gene is TRBJ2-6, the V gene TRBV6-5, with 7 bases lining up with TRBD1. CDR3 length: 15 residues. V was pared by 5 bases and J by 9 bases, with 10 bases of the junction left unmatched. CDR1 is MNHEY and CDR2 is SVGAGI in the germline V gene. The CDR3 DNA reads TGTGCCAGCAGTCGACAGGGTAGTTATGGCAACGTCCTGACTTTC. This gives the protein CASSRQGSYGNVLTF.

The genes are TRBV11-2 and TRBJ1-6, with D perhaps matching TRBD1 (5 bases). Deletions cut 0 bases from V and 9 bases from J, with 12 bases between. The CDR3 is made up of 15 amino acids. Germline V gives CDR1 SGHAT, CDR2 FQNNGV. The CDR3: CASSLEGAGFSPLHF. CDR3 sequence (DNA): TGTGCCAGCAGCTTAGAAGGGGCCGGTTTTTCACCCCTCCACTTT.

The chain uses TRBV5-6 and TRBJ1-5; D might be TRBD1 (6 bases). Germline V gives CDR1 SGHDT, CDR2 YYEEEE. The length of the CDR3 is 14 residues. The germline V and J ends were trimmed by 3 bases and 11 bases, with 18 bases remaining between them. CDR3 nucleotide sequence: TGTGCCAGCAGCTCCGGGACATCAGTATTGGCCCAGCATTTT. This translates into CASSSGTSVLAQHF.

This clone was observed a few times. The chain carries TRBV19 and TRBJ2-1, with D perhaps matching TRBD1 (6 bases). This CDR3 is built from 13 residues. Per germline, CDR1 LNHDA and CDR2 SQIVND (reference sequence). V lost 3 bases to trimming and J lost 7 bases, with 10 bases between them. Here the CDR3 DNA reads TGTGCCAGTAGTATGGTGAGGGGGAATGAGCAGTTCTTC. It yields the protein CASSMVRGNEQFF.